This paragraph reports one TCR beta chain. These data belong to a study of blood T cell repertoires in COVID-19. As for the study in general: Both acute and convalescent COVID-19 samples were obtained from the United States, Italy and Spain. Nucleic acid was either cDNA or gDNA, and it came from T cells, B-cell-depleted T cells, or PBMCs.

Original processing methods: Amplification from reference gene primers served as the basis for estimated nucleated cell counts. Sequencing was performed with immunoSEQ multiplex PCR; in TCRdb, only in-frame clones are kept and a portion is missing. That table furnishes V, J and clone size, whereas the DNA furnished D and trimming. Of 380,000 or so clones in the sample, 80% to 90% were seen once. The CDR3 covers 14 residues. Trimming pared 4 bases from V and 4 bases from J, leaving 16 bases between. Germline V gives CDR1 SQVTM, CDR2 ANQGSEA. The TCR sequence derives from a man aged 35 to 55 with acute or convalescent COVID-19. The sequenced sample was peripheral blood. The chain joins TRBV29-1 to TRBJ1-2; D may be TRBD1 (6 bases). The CDR3: CSVGGGQLGYGYTF. The CDR3 nucleotides are TGCAGCGTTGGGGGTGGACAGTTGGGCTATGGCTACACCTTC.